The 21 T cell receptor beta chains below were found in one sample sequenced in a study of beta chain features in type 1 diabetes. Every isolated RNA sample was fully reverse transcribed, so sequencing captured expressed TCRB transcripts. Clones were read by immunoSEQ multiplex PCR, and TCRdb kept only the in-frame ones, dropping some. The sample carries 15,000 or so clones, approximately 40% recorded once. Sequencing was performed on stem cell memory CD4+ T cells from blood. These receptors were obtained from a woman aged 40 to 50 in good health.

This clone was counted between two and nine times. The chain recombines TRBV11-2 with TRBJ2-7, with 10 bases aligning to TRBD1. J was trimmed by 2 bases and V by 5 bases; bases with no gene match: 9. Germline CDR1 reads SGHAT; CDR2 reads FQNNGV. CDR3 size: 16 residues. In DNA form, the CDR3 reads TGTGCCAGCAGCCTTATGGCCGGGACAGGGGCCTACGAGCAGTACTTC. Protein: CASSLMAGTGAYEQYF.

The genes are TRBV6-1 and TRBJ2-7, with 8 bases that match TRBD1. Looked up from germline, CDR1 is MNHNS and CDR2 is SASEGT. The CDR3 consists of 12 residues. Germline trimming cut 6 bases from V and 8 bases from J; bases unmatched to any gene: 6. CDR3 loop: CASSLGQGQQYF. CDR3 coding DNA: TGTGCCAGCAGCCTCGGACAGGGACAGCAGTACTTC.

In its sample, this clone was seen a few times. The chain uses TRBV6-1 and TRBJ2-3, with TRBD1 as a possible D gene (6 bases). This CDR3 contains 15 residues. Germline CDR1 is MNHNS and CDR2 is SASEGT. V lost 6 bases to trimming and J lost 0 bases, with 13 bases between them. The CDR3 DNA reads TGTGCCAGCAGGGGACACCAGGTCAGCACAGATACGCAGTATTTT. This gives the protein CASRGHQVSTDTQYF.

V is TRBV5-1 and J is TRBJ1-1; TRBD1 matches at 7 bases. The V segment lost 0 bases and the J segment 6 bases; nucleotides outside the gene matches: 2. This CDR3 spans 13 amino acids. Per the germline V gene, CDR1 is SGHRS and CDR2 is YFSETQ. CDR3 in DNA: TGCGCCAGCAGCTTGGGACAGGGTTCTGAAGCTTTCTTT. Translation gives CASSLGQGSEAFF.

This clone occurred a few times. This chain joins TRBV19 and TRBJ1-5, with TRBD1 as a possible D gene (6 bases). Germline loops: CDR1 LNHDA, CDR2 SQIVND (reference sequence). V lost 7 bases, J lost 4 bases, and 20 bases lay in between. This CDR3 contains 16 residues. In nucleotides, the CDR3 is TGTGCCAGTACCCCTGAGGGGGTGGGTAGGAATCAGCCCCAGCATTTT. Amino acid sequence: CASTPEGVGRNQPQHF.

The J gene is TRBJ1-1, the V gene TRBV14, with TRBD1 matching over 8 bases. CDR3 length equals 15 residues. Germline assignment: CDR1 SGHDN and CDR2 FVKESK. The junction had 9 bases not matched to a gene; V was cut back by 4 bases and J by 5 bases. The CDR3 protein is CASSLRTGMETEAFF. CDR3 sequence (DNA): TGTGCCAGCAGCCTTAGGACAGGGATGGAGACTGAAGCTTTCTTT.

The rearrangement joins TRBV2 to TRBJ1-2, with 10 bases aligning to TRBD1. Germline loops: CDR1 SNHLY, CDR2 FYNNEI. The length of the CDR3 is 15 residues. V lost 2 bases to trimming and J lost 6 bases; unmatched junction nucleotides: 6. The CDR3 DNA is TGTGCCAGCAGTGAAAGGGACAGGGGAAGAGATGGCTACACCTTC. Translated, it gives CASSERDRGRDGYTF.

J is TRBJ1-4 and V is TRBV5-4; 7 nucleotides match TRBD1. The CDR3 loop spans 15 amino acids. Germline V CDR1 and CDR2: SGHNT, YYREEE (reference sequence). With 1 base clipped from V and 3 bases from J, the junction kept 3 bases outside the gene matches. CDR3 loop: CASSLPGTANEKLFF. The CDR3 coding sequence is TGTGCCAGCAGCTTGCCCGGGACAGCTAATGAAAAACTGTTTTTT. The full variable domain, completed using reference TRBV5-4 and TRBJ1-4, is ETGVTQSPTHLIKTRGQQVTLRCSSQSGHNTVSWYQQALGQGPQFIFQYYREEENGRGNFPPRFSGLQFPNYSSELNVNALELDDSALYLCASSLPGTANEKLFFGSGTQLSVL.

The V and J genes are TRBV7-2 and TRBJ2-7, with D perhaps TRBD2 (6 bases). CDR1 and CDR2 from the germline V gene are SGHTA and FQGNSA. CDR3 length: 15 residues. Trimming removed 1 base at V and 0 bases at J, with 10 bases between. CDR3 DNA sequence: TGTGCCAGCAGCTTAGGGGCGGGGAGCTCCTACGAGCAGTACTTC. This codes for CASSLGAGSSYEQYF.

The CDR3 DNA sequence: TGTGCCAGCAGCACGGGACAGGGGGATCAGCCCCAGCATTTT. This sequence encodes CASSTGQGDQPQHF. This sequence joins TRBV7-2 and TRBJ1-5; 11 nucleotides match TRBD1. The CDR3 totals 14 residues. The V gene's germline CDR1 is SGHTA and CDR2 FQGNSA. Germline trimming cut 5 bases from V and 5 bases from J; bases unmatched to any gene: 2.

This clone has more than one count but fewer than ten. The chain carries TRBV13 and TRBJ1-4; TRBD1 agrees at 7 bases. CDR1 and CDR2 from the germline V gene are PRHDT and FYEKMQ (reference sequence). Trimming took 6 bases from V and 4 from J; bases not matched to a gene: 5. This CDR3 region has 14 residues. The DNA of the CDR3 is TGTGCCAGCAGACGACAGGGACTTAATGAAAAACTGTTTTTT. It is translated as CASRRQGLNEKLFF.

The J gene is TRBJ1-1, the V gene TRBV7-8, with D possibly matching TRBD1 (5 bases). V lost 8 bases, J lost 0 bases, and 10 bases lay in between. CDR3 length: 13 amino acids. Germline assignment: CDR1 SGHVS and CDR2 FQNEAQ. The CDR3 protein is CASGQTVNTEAFF. CDR3 DNA: TGTGCCAGCGGCCAGACAGTGAACACTGAAGCTTTCTTT.

This clone occurred once. This rearrangement joins TRBV11-2 to TRBJ1-2, with D possibly being TRBD1 (6 bases). Trimming cost V 5 bases and J 2 bases, with 12 bases left between them. In germline, CDR1 is SGHAT, CDR2 FQNNGV. CDR3 size: 14 residues. CDR3 loop: CASSPGQGNYGYTF. CDR3 coding DNA: TGTGCCAGCAGCCCGGGGCAGGGGAACTATGGCTACACCTTC.

This clone occurred a few times. The rearrangement links TRBV2 to TRBJ2-2; 7 bases are a match to TRBD1. Germline V gene lookup returns CDR1 SNHLY and CDR2 FYNNEI. Germline trimming cut 5 bases from V and 8 bases from J; bases unmatched to any gene: 8. The CDR3 sequence is 14 residues long. The CDR3 protein is CASSPGTAFGELFF. The CDR3 nucleotides are TGTGCCAGCAGTCCCGGGACAGCCTTTGGGGAGCTGTTTTTT.

This clone was observed a few times. The V call is TRBV6-5, the J call TRBJ1-2, with 8 bases that match TRBD1. J was trimmed by 7 bases and V by 2 bases; bases with no gene match: 6. The CDR3 contains 14 residues. Germline CDR1 is MNHEY and CDR2 is SVGAGI. In DNA form, the CDR3 reads TGTGCCAGCAGTTACCCTCGGACAGGGAGTGGCTACACCTTC. This sequence encodes CASSYPRTGSGYTF.

A word on this clone: Germline is not matched at one junction end, which may reflect a read error. The J gene is TRBJ2-2, the V gene TRBV7-7; D not certain. The CDR3 runs 14 residues. Germline V gene data show CDR1 as SSHAT and CDR2 as FNYEAQ (reference sequence). The CDR3 nucleotides read TGTGCTAGCAGCCCCGCTACGAACACCGGGGAGCTGTTTTTT. It encodes CASSPATNTGELFF.

The chain carries TRBV19 and TRBJ1-2, with a weak D call TRBD1 (5 bases). The CDR3 consists of 15 residues. The germline V gene encodes CDR1 LNHDA and CDR2 SQIVND (reference sequence). The V end was cut by 7 bases, the J end by 1 base, with 16 bases between. Here the CDR3 reads CASTPVSGGNYGYTF. CDR3 DNA: TGTGCCAGTACCCCAGTGTCGGGGGGTAACTATGGCTACACCTTC. Supplemented by reference TRBV19 and TRBJ1-2, the full variable domain reads DGGITQSPKYLFRKEGQNVTLSCEQNLNHDAMYWYRQDPGQGLRLIYYSQIVNDFQKGDIAEGYSVSREKKESFPLTVTSAQKNPTAFYLCASTPVSGGNYGYTFGSGTRLTVV.

This rearrangement joins TRBV6-5 to TRBJ2-4; the match to TRBD2 covers 11 bases. The junction had 10 bases not matched to a gene; V was cut back by 6 bases and J by 12 bases. Germline V gene sequence: CDR1 MNHEY, CDR2 SVGAGI. CDR3 length equals 14 residues. The CDR3 DNA follows: TGTGCCAGCAGACCTACTAGCGGGGGAACGAGTCAGTACTTC. Translation gives CASRPTSGGTSQYF.

This clone was seen a handful of times. The J gene is TRBJ2-7, the V gene TRBV2; D gene unclear. The V end lost 6 bases, the J end lost 6 bases, and 15 bases lay between the germline ends. CDR3 size: 13 residues. The germline V gene has CDR1 SNHLY and CDR2 FYNNEI. CDR3 nucleotides: TGTGCCAGCAGGCCTCAGGTACAAGTCGAGCAGTACTTC. Its protein is CASRPQVQVEQYF. Complete variable domain (other parts from reference TRBV2 and TRBJ2-7): EPEVTQTPSHQVTQMGQEVILRCVPISNHLYFYWYRQILGQKVEFLVSFYNNEISEKSEIFDDQFSVERPDGSNFTLKIRSTKLEDSAMYFCASRPQVQVEQYFGPGTRLTVT.

This chain links TRBV6-1 with TRBJ1-5; D gene unclear. Germline V gene data show CDR1 as MNHNS and CDR2 as SASEGT. Trimming took off 7 bases at V and 7 bases at J, with 11 bases between the two ends. The CDR3 spans 12 residues. CDR3 protein: CASNQLRQPQHF. DNA for the CDR3: TGTGCCAGCAACCAACTACGGCAGCCCCAGCATTTT.

This clone was seen a few times. The rearrangement uses TRBV7-2 and TRBJ2-3; TRBD2 matches at 15 bases. CDR1 and CDR2 (germline): SGHTA, FQGNSA. CDR3 length: 16 amino acids. The ends lost 4 bases at V and 6 bases at J; junction bases unmatched: 5. This chain's CDR3 is CASSSRTSGGADTQYF. The DNA of the CDR3 is TGTGCCAGCAGCTCCAGGACTAGCGGGGGGGCTGATACGCAGTATTTT. Together with reference TRBV7-2 and TRBJ2-3, the CDR3 gives the full variable domain: GAGVSQSPSNKVTEKGKDVELRCDPISGHTALYWYRQSLGQGLEFLIYFQGNSAPDKSGLPSDRFSAERTGGSVSTLTIQRTQQEDSAVYLCASSSRTSGGADTQYFGPGTRLTVL.